The 32 T cell receptor beta chains listed next were all sequenced from one sample in a study of cytomegalovirus exposure and HLA in healthy donors (dated by TCRdb to about 2017). Library construction relied on the immunoSEQ multiplex PCR assay. The multiplex PCR relied on a mix of 60 forward primers for TCR Vbeta segments and 13 reverse primers for TCR Jbeta segments. Imported from immuneACCESS, the table was reduced by TCRdb to in-frame sequences with V and J called. These copies leave out some clones; in studies compared against another copy, an unresolved V gene accounts for under half, and the cause of the remainder is not known. The sample records 200,000 to 250,000 clones, 70% to 85% of which are singletons. The ten largest make up 0.58% of the sample. Sequenced sample: PBMCs. The receptors derive from a woman in her thirties or forties in good health and CMV-seronegative.

The chain is built from TRBV28 and TRBJ2-7; TRBD2 matches at 7 bases. Germline V gene sequence: CDR1 MDHEN, CDR2 SYDVKM. The V gene end was trimmed by 6 bases and the J gene end by 3 bases; junction bases not matched to a gene: 5. CDR3 length: 13 residues. This CDR3 reads CASRVGLVYEQYF. In DNA form, the CDR3 reads TGTGCCAGCAGAGTTGGACTAGTCTACGAGCAGTACTTC.

The chain uses TRBV11-2 and TRBJ2-1; TRBD1 matches 7 bases. The ends lost 6 bases at V and 5 bases at J; junction bases unmatched: 4. The length of the CDR3 is 13 residues. Germline V CDR1 and CDR2: SGHAT, FQNNGV. The DNA for the CDR3 is TGTGCCAGCAGACAGGGGATGGACAATGAGCAGTTCTTC. Encoded protein: CASRQGMDNEQFF.

V is TRBV19 and J is TRBJ2-7; D might be TRBD1 (6 bases). The germline gives CDR1 LNHDA, CDR2 SQIVND (reference sequence). The CDR3 is 14 amino acids. The germline V and J ends were trimmed by 5 bases and 2 bases, with 13 bases remaining between them. CDR3 nucleotide sequence: TGTGCCAGTAGTCCCCGGACAGCCCCCTACGAGCAGTACTTC. It yields the protein CASSPRTAPYEQYF. The entire variable domain, with the rest obtained from reference TRBV19 and TRBJ2-7, is as follows: DGGITQSPKYLFRKEGQNVTLSCEQNLNHDAMYWYRQDPGQGLRLIYYSQIVNDFQKGDIAEGYSVSREKKESFPLTVTSAQKNPTAFYLCASSPRTAPYEQYFGPGTRLTVT.

The chain joins TRBV6-5 to TRBJ1-1; 7 bases fit TRBD1. CDR3 size: 14 residues. The V and J ends lost 2 bases and 8 bases, in that order; junction bases with no gene match: 8. Germline assignment: CDR1 MNHEY and CDR2 SVGAGI. CDR3 sequence (DNA): TGTGCCAGCAGTTACCGTGGACAGGTGGGGGAAGCTTTCTTT. Its protein is CASSYRGQVGEAFF.

The V call is TRBV11-2, the J call TRBJ1-1; D call uncertain. The CDR3 totals 14 residues. The V gene's germline CDR1 is SGHAT and CDR2 FQNNGV. The V and J ends lost 1 base and 5 bases respectively, with 11 bases between them. The CDR3 here is CASSLALGVTEAFF. The CDR3 coding sequence is TGTGCCAGCAGCTTAGCTCTAGGTGTGACTGAAGCTTTCTTT. The whole variable domain, filled in from reference TRBV11-2 and TRBJ1-1, reads EAGVAQSPRYKIIEKRQSVAFWCNPISGHATLYWYQQILGQGPKLLIQFQNNGVVDDSQLPKDRFSAERLKGVDSTLKIQPAKLEDSAVYLCASSLALGVTEAFFGQGTRLTVV.

The rearrangement joins TRBV7-9 to TRBJ1-1; D ambiguous. Deletions cut 2 bases from V and 8 bases from J, with 6 bases between. The germline gives CDR1 SEHNR, CDR2 FQNEAQ (reference sequence). The CDR3 covers 11 residues. CDR3 nucleotides: TGTGCCAGCAGCTTACAAAAAGAAGCTTTCTTT. It yields the protein CASSLQKEAFF.

The V call is TRBV18, the J call TRBJ1-5, with unresolved D. V gave up 1 base and J gave up 3 bases, with 7 bases separating them. Germline CDR1 reads KGHSH; CDR2 reads LQKENI. CDR3 length: 14 residues. The CDR3 sequence is CASSPRQDNQPQHF. The CDR3 coding sequence is TGTGCCAGCTCACCACGGCAGGACAATCAGCCCCAGCATTTT.

The CDR3: CASGGDRGHEQYF. DNA of the CDR3: TGTGCCAGTGGCGGGGACAGGGGTCACGAGCAGTACTTC. The chain has TRBV19 and TRBJ2-7, with TRBD1 matching 10 bases. In germline, CDR1 is LNHDA, CDR2 SQIVND (reference sequence). The CDR3 is 13 residues long. V dropped 8 bases and J dropped 5; count of bases not matched to a gene: 6.

The chain combines TRBV6-1 with TRBJ1-5; D is possibly TRBD1 (6 bases). Looked up from germline, CDR1 is MNHNS and CDR2 is SASEGT. The CDR3 runs to 14 residues. The germline V and J ends were trimmed by 5 bases and 3 bases, with 11 bases remaining between them. The CDR3 DNA reads TGTGCCAGCAGTCGGGACACCTTCAATCAGCCCCAGCATTTT. Translation gives CASSRDTFNQPQHF.

This clone has just a few counts. The chain is built from TRBV7-2 and TRBJ2-7; D gene ambiguous. Germline assignment: CDR1 SGHTA and CDR2 FQGNSA. The V end lost 3 bases, the J end lost 2 bases, and 8 bases lay between the germline ends. The CDR3 is 13 amino acids. CDR3 DNA: TGTGCCAGCAGCTTGACATCTACCTACGAGCAGTACTTC. Amino acids: CASSLTSTYEQYF.

The chain carries TRBV28 and TRBJ2-1; TRBD2 aligns across 7 bases. With 8 bases clipped from V and 0 bases from J, the junction kept 4 bases outside the gene matches. Germline V lookup: CDR1 MDHEN, CDR2 SYDVKM. The CDR3 extends over 14 amino acids. The CDR3 spells CASWDYSSYNEQFF. DNA for the CDR3: TGTGCCAGCTGGGACTACAGCTCCTACAATGAGCAGTTCTTC.

V usage is TRBV7-6 and J usage is TRBJ2-2, with 7 positions matching TRBD1. The trim removed 0 bases at V and 0 bases at J, leaving 4 bases unmatched. This CDR3 has 17 residues. Germline CDR1 reads SGHVS; CDR2 reads FNYEAQ. The CDR3 nucleotides read TGTGCCAGCAGCTTAGCTCGACAGGGACCGAACACCGGGGAGCTGTTTTTT. This encodes CASSLARQGPNTGELFF.

CDR3 in DNA: TGTGCCAGCAGCGTAGATACAGGGAAGAATTCACCCCTCCACTTT. Translating it yields CASSVDTGKNSPLHF. The chain joins TRBV9 to TRBJ1-6, with a possible D match to TRBD1 (6 bases). Germline V CDR1 and CDR2: SGDLS, YYNGEE. The CDR3 is 15 residues long. Trimming took off 0 bases at V and 7 bases at J, with 11 bases between the two ends.

This clone was counted between two and nine times. This chain connects TRBV5-1 to TRBJ2-6; D unclear. The CDR3 sequence is 17 residues long. The germline gives CDR1 SGHRS, CDR2 YFSETQ. Trimming took 1 base from V and 0 from J, leaving 11 bases between them. The CDR3 bases are TGCGCCAGCAGCTTGCAAGCAACGAACTCTGGGGCCAACGTCCTGACTTTC. This encodes CASSLQATNSGANVLTF.

V is TRBV27 and J is TRBJ2-1; TRBD2 matches 14 bases. V lost 5 bases, J lost 7 bases, and 4 bases stayed unmatched. Germline lookup yields CDR1 MNHEY and CDR2 SMNVEV (reference sequence). This CDR3 is 15 amino acids long. CDR3 loop: CASSETSGGGNEQFF. CDR3 coding DNA: TGTGCCAGCAGTGAGACTAGCGGGGGGGGAAATGAGCAGTTCTTC.

This clone appeared once. The CDR3, as DNA: TGCGCCAGCAGCGAGGGACAAAACATGAACACTGAAGCTTTCTTT. Its translation is CASSEGQNMNTEAFF. V gene TRBV5-1 combines with J gene TRBJ1-1; a possible D gene is TRBD1 (6 bases). This CDR3 has 15 residues. CDR1 and CDR2 (germline): SGHRS, YFSETQ. Trimming shortened V by 4 bases and J by 0 bases, and 13 bases separated the two germline ends.

V and J are TRBV4-3 and TRBJ1-3; the match to TRBD1 covers 9 bases. Germline V gene sequence: CDR1 LGHNA, CDR2 YSLEER. V dropped 0 bases and J dropped 3; count of bases not matched to a gene: 9. CDR3 length equals 18 residues. The CDR3: CASSQDLVRTGVGNTIYF. DNA of the CDR3: TGCGCCAGCAGCCAAGATCTGGTGCGGACAGGGGTTGGAAACACCATATATTTT.

The chain uses TRBV6-5 and TRBJ2-5; 7 positions match TRBD1. The J call is doubtful: the DNA matches TRBJ2-7 better. CDR1 MNHEY and CDR2 SVGAGI come from the germline V gene. This CDR3 spans 14 amino acids. CDR3 nucleotides: TGTGCCAGCAGGCGAGACAGGGTGACCTACGAGCAGTACTTC. Its protein is CASRRDRVTYEQYF.

The V call is TRBV7-9, the J call TRBJ1-2; D is uncertain. The CDR3 runs 14 residues. CDR1 is SEHNR, CDR2 FQNEAQ, per germline (reference sequence). Trimming left V 7 bases short and J 4 bases short, with 16 bases between. The CDR3 spells CASINLPGVYGYTF. CDR3 sequence (DNA): TGTGCCAGCATAAACCTACCCGGGGTCTATGGCTACACCTTC.

The chain links TRBV7-8 to TRBJ2-5; no clear D gene. CDR1 and CDR2 from the germline V gene are SGHVS and FQNEAQ. Trimming took off 0 bases at V and 5 bases at J, with 13 bases between the two ends. This CDR3 comprises 15 residues. As DNA, the CDR3 is TGTGCCAGCAGCTTAGCGCTCATCAGGTGGGAGACCCAGTACTTC. This gives the protein CASSLALIRWETQYF.

The chain combines TRBV30 with TRBJ1-1, with D uncertain. The CDR3 contains 14 residues. In germline, CDR1 is GTSNPN, CDR2 SVGIG (reference sequence). Deletions cut 8 bases from V and 3 bases from J, with 19 bases between. The CDR3 DNA is TGTGCCCGGAACAAACAGTTCGGGGACACTGAAGCTTTCTTT. Translation: CARNKQFGDTEAFF. Complete variable domain (other parts from reference TRBV30 and TRBJ1-1): SQTIHQWPATLVQPVGSPLSLECTVEGTSNPNLYWYRQAAGRGLQLLFYSVGIGQISSEVPQNLSASRPQDRQFILSSKKLLLSDSGFYLCARNKQFGDTEAFFGQGTRLTVV.

The chain couples TRBV7-9 to TRBJ2-7, with 8 bases matching TRBD2. Germline trimming cut 1 base from V and 2 bases from J; bases unmatched to any gene: 4. Germline V gene sequence: CDR1 SEHNR, CDR2 FQNEAQ (reference sequence). CDR3 length equals 15 residues. In DNA, the CDR3 is TGTGCCAGCAGCTTAGTGGCGGGGGGCACCTACGAGCAGTACTTC. Protein: CASSLVAGGTYEQYF.

The rearrangement joins TRBV5-1 to TRBJ1-1; the D gene is possibly TRBD1 (5 bases). Per the germline V gene, CDR1 is SGHRS and CDR2 is YFSETQ. V was cut by 4 bases and J by 0 bases, with 7 bases left in between. The CDR3 contains 13 residues. The CDR3: CASSRQLNTEAFF. The CDR3, as DNA: TGCGCCAGCAGCCGACAGCTGAACACTGAAGCTTTCTTT.

The count of this clone is one. This sequence joins TRBV7-8 and TRBJ1-3; D might be TRBD1 (5 bases). This CDR3 spans 16 amino acids. Germline V gene data show CDR1 as SGHVS and CDR2 as FQNEAQ. V was shortened by 5 bases and J by 2 bases, with 16 bases between the two germline ends. CDR3 region: CASSPRAGQAGNTIYF. DNA for the CDR3: TGTGCCAGCAGCCCCAGGGCAGGGCAGGCTGGAAACACCATATATTTT.

This rearrangement joins TRBV5-1 to TRBJ2-4, with a tentative D call TRBD2 (6 bases). CDR1 SGHRS and CDR2 YFSETQ come from the germline V gene. The germline V and J ends were trimmed by 4 bases and 7 bases, with 18 bases remaining between them. This CDR3 comprises 15 residues. CDR3: CASSLRLGGGNIQYF. CDR3 bases: TGCGCCAGCAGCCTCCGTTTGGGGGGTGGGAACATTCAGTACTTC.

The V call is TRBV7-2, the J call TRBJ1-1; D gene uncertain. The germline V and J ends were trimmed by 4 bases and 8 bases, with 11 bases remaining between them. The CDR3 totals 12 residues. CDR1 and CDR2 (germline): SGHTA, FQGNSA. CDR3 nucleotide sequence: TGTGCCAGCAGCTCAAGACTGCAAGAAGCTTTCTTT. Translation gives CASSSRLQEAFF.

This rearrangement joins TRBV28 to TRBJ1-3; D ambiguous. Germline values: CDR1 MDHEN, CDR2 SYDVKM. V was pared by 5 bases and J by 5 bases, with 13 bases between. The CDR3 runs 14 residues. The CDR3 DNA sequence: TGTGCCAGCAGTCCAATTCCGACACGAAACACCATATATTTT. It specifies CASSPIPTRNTIYF. Filled out from reference TRBV28 and TRBJ1-3, the complete variable domain reads DVKVTQSSRYLVKRTGEKVFLECVQDMDHENMFWYRQDPGLGLRLIYFSYDVKMKEKGDIPEGYSVSREKKERFSLILESASTNQTSMYLCASSPIPTRNTIYFGEGSWLTVV.

The rearrangement links TRBV6-5 to TRBJ2-1; the D gene is possibly TRBD1 (6 bases). CDR1 is MNHEY and CDR2 is SVGAGI in the germline V gene. The V end lost 10 bases, the J end lost 3 bases, and 16 bases lay between the germline ends. This CDR3 comprises 14 residues. CDR3 nucleotide sequence: TGTGCCACAGTAAGGGCAGGGGACTACAATGAGCAGTTCTTC. This gives the protein CATVRAGDYNEQFF.

This clone is a singleton in its sample. The rearrangement links TRBV11-3 to TRBJ2-7; the match to TRBD1 covers 8 bases. The germline V gene encodes CDR1 SGHNT and CDR2 YENEEA. J lost 6 bases, V lost 5 bases, and 6 bases had no gene match. CDR3 length: 13 amino acids. The CDR3 protein is CASSADRVGEQYF. The DNA for the CDR3 is TGTGCCAGCAGCGCGGACAGGGTGGGCGAGCAGTACTTC.

Of note for this clone: Other DNA sequences of this sample code for an identical CDR3. The chain employs TRBV7-9 and TRBJ2-1; D unresolved. This CDR3 is built from 11 residues. Between the trimmed V and J ends, which lost 5 bases and 9 bases, there was a span of 8 bases. Germline V CDR1 and CDR2: SEHNR, FQNEAQ (reference sequence). The CDR3 loop is CASSLPSEQFF. CDR3 nucleotides: TGTGCCAGCAGCCTCCCTAGTGAGCAGTTCTTC.

This rearrangement joins TRBV19 to TRBJ1-5, with unresolved D. This CDR3 is 13 amino acids long. Germline CDR1 is LNHDA and CDR2 is SQIVND (reference sequence). V gave up 4 bases and J gave up 4 bases, with 8 bases separating them. The CDR3 DNA reads TGTGCCAGTAGTAGGGCAGATAATCAGCCCCAGCATTTT. It codes for CASSRADNQPQHF. Filled out from reference TRBV19 and TRBJ1-5, the complete variable domain reads DGGITQSPKYLFRKEGQNVTLSCEQNLNHDAMYWYRQDPGQGLRLIYYSQIVNDFQKGDIAEGYSVSREKKESFPLTVTSAQKNPTAFYLCASSRADNQPQHFGDGTRLSIL.

In this sample, this clone turned up a few times. The J gene is TRBJ1-5, the V gene TRBV19, with D unresolved. The CDR3 runs 13 residues. Germline V lookup: CDR1 LNHDA, CDR2 SQIVND (reference sequence). The V end was cut by 3 bases, the J end by 7 bases, with 10 bases between. In DNA, the CDR3 is TGTGCCAGTAGTATTTCGCCAGAACAGCCCCAGCATTTT. Translated, it gives CASSISPEQPQHF.